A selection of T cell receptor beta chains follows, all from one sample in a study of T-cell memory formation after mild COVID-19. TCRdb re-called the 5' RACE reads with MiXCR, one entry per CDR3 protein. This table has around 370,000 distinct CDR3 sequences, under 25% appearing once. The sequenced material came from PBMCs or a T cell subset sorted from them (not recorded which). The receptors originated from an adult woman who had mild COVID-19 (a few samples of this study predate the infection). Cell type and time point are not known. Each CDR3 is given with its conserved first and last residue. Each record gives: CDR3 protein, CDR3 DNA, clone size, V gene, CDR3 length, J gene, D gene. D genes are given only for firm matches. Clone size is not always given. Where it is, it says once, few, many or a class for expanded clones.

CASSLTATGANTEAFF	TGCGCCAGCAGCTTAACCGCCACAGGGGCGAACACTGAAGCTTTCTTT	NA	TRBV5-1	16	TRBJ1-1	TRBD1
CASTKRGTSGDTQYF	TGTGCCAGCACCAAACGAGGGACTAGCGGAGATACGCAGTATTTT	NA	TRBV6-6	15	TRBJ2-3	TRBD2
CASKKMTGSTGELFF	TGTGCCAGCAAGAAGATGACAGGATCCACCGGGGAGCTGTTTTTT	NA	TRBV2	15	TRBJ2-2	NA
CASSRRSTGPGNQPQHF	TGTGCCAGCAGCCGACGATCTACAGGGCCGGGCAATCAGCCCCAGCATTTT	NA	TRBV5-6	17	TRBJ1-5	NA
CAISESTGTGGAFF	TGTGCCATCAGTGAGTCAACAGGAACAGGGGGGGCTTTCTTT	many	TRBV10-3	14	TRBJ1-1	TRBD1
CASSPRRGGYSNQPQHF	TGTGCCAGCAGCCCCCGCCGGGGGGGGTATAGCAATCAGCCCCAGCATTTT	few	TRBV27	17	TRBJ1-5	NA
CSARNRQGGNYGYTF	TGCAGTGCTAGAAACCGACAGGGCGGAAACTATGGCTACACCTTC	NA	TRBV20-1	15	TRBJ1-2	TRBD1
CASASGGQSHEQYF	TGTGCTAGTGCCTCGGGGGGGCAGAGCCACGAGCAGTACTTC	NA	TRBV12-5	14	TRBJ2-7	TRBD2
CSARARDRGRTDTQYF	TGCAGTGCTAGAGCACGCGACAGGGGGCGCACAGATACGCAGTATTTT	NA	TRBV20-1	16	TRBJ2-3	TRBD1
CASSESGQGGGTDTQYF	TGTGCCAGCAGTGAGTCGGGCCAGGGAGGAGGGACAGATACGCAGTATTTT	NA	TRBV25-1	17	TRBJ2-3	NA
CASSYSGVLTDTQYF	TGTGCCAGCAGCTATAGCGGGGTTCTCACAGATACGCAGTATTTT	NA	TRBV3-1	15	TRBJ2-3	TRBD2
CSARHSSEIRTQYF	TGCAGTGCTAGGCACAGTTCGGAGATCAGGACCCAGTACTTC	few	TRBV20-1	14	TRBJ2-5	NA
CSVVKGVRDTQYF	TGCAGCGTTGTGAAGGGGGTCAGAGATACGCAGTATTTT	few	TRBV29-1	13	TRBJ2-3	NA
CASSSRDQPQHF	TGTGCCAGTAGTAGTCGAGATCAGCCCCAGCATTTT	NA	TRBV19	12	TRBJ1-5	NA
CASSLRQAHQPQHF	TGTGCCAGCAGTTTAAGACAGGCCCATCAGCCCCAGCATTTT	NA	TRBV12-3/TRBV12-4	14	TRBJ1-5	NA
CASSLVKGADTQYF	TGTGCCAGCAGCTTAGTTAAGGGAGCAGATACGCAGTATTTT	few	TRBV7-9	14	TRBJ2-3	NA
CASSLAAAGNEQFF	TGTGCCAGCAGCTTAGCTGCAGCAGGCAATGAGCAGTTCTTC	NA	TRBV11-2	14	TRBJ2-1	NA
CSATSSRSFTEAFF	TGCAGTGCTACCAGTTCCAGGAGCTTCACTGAAGCTTTCTTT	NA	TRBV20-1	14	TRBJ1-1	NA
CASSRGNSVTEAFF	TGTGCCAGCAGCAGGGGGAATTCGGTTACTGAAGCTTTCTTT	NA	TRBV12-3/TRBV12-4	14	TRBJ1-1	TRBD1
CASTKTGDISYEQYF	TGTGCCAGCACCAAGACTGGGGACATCTCCTACGAGCAGTACTTC	few	TRBV7-9	15	TRBJ2-7	NA
CASREGQVGETQYF	TGTGCCAGCAGAGAGGGACAGGTCGGTGAGACCCAGTACTTC	few	TRBV2	14	TRBJ2-5	TRBD1
CASSRGREAGEQYF	TGTGCCAGCAGCCGAGGGAGGGAGGCTGGCGAGCAGTACTTC	NA	TRBV7-9	14	TRBJ2-7	TRBD2
CASSLEVADEQYF	TGCGCCAGCAGCTTGGAGGTGGCGGACGAGCAGTACTTC	NA	TRBV5-1	13	TRBJ2-7	NA
CASSQAGTGTDTQYF	TGTGCCAGCAGCCAAGCAGGGACAGGCACAGATACGCAGTATTTT	NA	TRBV4-2	15	TRBJ2-3	TRBD1
CASSQGGRGYTF	TGTGCCAGCAGCCAAGGAGGCCGGGGCTACACCTTC	few	TRBV3-1	12	TRBJ1-2	NA
CSARRTGGGETQYF	TGCAGTGCTAGAAGGACAGGTGGGGGAGAGACCCAGTACTTC	NA	TRBV20-1	14	TRBJ2-5	TRBD1
CASSLDPRGELFF	TGTGCCAGCAGCTTAGACCCCCGCGGGGAGCTGTTTTTT	few	TRBV7-3	13	TRBJ2-2	NA
CSASQGTGHTEAFF	TGCAGTGCTAGCCAGGGGACGGGTCACACTGAAGCTTTCTTT	few	TRBV20-1	14	TRBJ1-1	NA
CASSFPGQGPFYEQYF	TGTGCCAGCAGCTTTCCCGGACAGGGACCCTTCTACGAGCAGTACTTC	NA	TRBV11-2	16	TRBJ2-7	TRBD1
CASSVSPGLRETQYF	TGTGCCAGCAGCGTATCCCCCGGGTTAAGAGAGACCCAGTACTTC	NA	TRBV9	15	TRBJ2-5	NA
CASSDQRLAGDPGELFF	TGTGCCAGCAGCGATCAACGACTAGCGGGGGACCCCGGGGAGCTGTTTTTT	few	TRBV9	17	TRBJ2-2	TRBD2
CASSVNPDRGGEQYF	TGTGCCAGCAGCGTAAACCCCGACAGGGGCGGTGAGCAGTACTTC	NA	TRBV9	15	TRBJ2-7	TRBD1
CASSLIGTGAYNEQFF	TGTGCCAGCAGCTTAATTGGGACAGGGGCTTACAATGAGCAGTTCTTC	NA	TRBV7-2	16	TRBJ2-1	TRBD1
CASSQVGTGAKAFF	TGTGCCAGCAGCCAAGTCGGGACAGGGGCTAAAGCTTTCTTT	NA	TRBV4-2	14	TRBJ1-1	TRBD1
CASSLSGDPYQGQPQHF	TGTGCCAGCAGTTTAAGCGGCGACCCGTATCAGGGTCAGCCCCAGCATTTT	NA	TRBV12-3/TRBV12-4	17	TRBJ1-5	NA
CASSPGGPGTETQYF	TGCGCCAGCAGCCCGGGGGGCCCCGGGACGGAGACCCAGTACTTC	few	TRBV5-1	15	TRBJ2-5	NA
CASSSGLSEQFF	TGTGCCAGCAGCTCGGGGCTTAGTGAGCAGTTCTTC	NA	TRBV7-2	12	TRBJ2-1	NA
CASSYSRVTGGQHNEQFF	TGTGCCAGCAGTTACTCGAGGGTCACGGGGGGCCAGCACAATGAGCAGTTCTTC	NA	TRBV6-5	18	TRBJ2-1	NA
CASSYRTSGRRFSAGELFF	TGTGCCAGCAGTTACCGGACTAGCGGGAGAAGGTTTAGTGCCGGGGAGCTGTTTTTT	few	TRBV6-5	19	TRBJ2-2	TRBD2
CASSLGAGSSSPLHF	TGTGCCAGCAGCTTAGGGGCAGGGAGCAGTTCACCCCTCCACTTT	few	TRBV7-3	15	TRBJ1-6	NA
CASRAPDRGSYNEQFF	TGTGCCAGCAGAGCACCGGACAGGGGCTCCTACAATGAGCAGTTCTTC	NA	TRBV6-2/TRBV6-3	16	TRBJ2-1	TRBD1
CAIRTPRLAIGTDTQYF	TGTGCCATCAGAACTCCCCGGCTAGCGATCGGCACAGATACGCAGTATTTT	NA	TRBV10-3	17	TRBJ2-3	NA
CASSPGPDQPQHF	TGTGCCAGCAGCCCCGGACCGGATCAGCCCCAGCATTTT	NA	TRBV3-1	13	TRBJ1-5	NA
CASSPGVEVGTEAFF	TGTGCCAGCTCACCGGGGGTAGAGGTCGGCACTGAAGCTTTCTTT	few	TRBV18	15	TRBJ1-1	NA
CSVEGVRDRARTGELFF	TGCAGCGTTGAAGGCGTCCGGGACAGGGCTAGGACCGGGGAGCTGTTTTTT	few	TRBV29-1	17	TRBJ2-2	TRBD1
CASSVGGTDYEQYF	TGTGCCAGCAGTGTAGGGGGGACTGACTACGAGCAGTACTTC	few	TRBV6-1	14	TRBJ2-7	NA
CASSFKRTAEAFF	TGTGCCAGCAGTTTTAAAAGAACTGCTGAAGCTTTCTTT	few	TRBV6-5	13	TRBJ1-1	NA
CASSKNLAGGPQDTQYF	TGTGCCAGCAGCAAAAATCTAGCGGGGGGGCCACAAGATACGCAGTATTTT	few	TRBV7-2	17	TRBJ2-3	TRBD2